This is a list of T cell receptor beta chains from one sample in a study of human T cells and chemical hapten exposure. Each CDR3 protein gets one entry after TCRdb re-called the RACE reads with MiXCR. The sample has about 250,000 distinct CDR3 sequences, approximately 7.5% seen once. The starting material was whole blood, obtained in connection with sensitization to the hapten diphenylcyclopropenone (DPC). These receptors were taken from a man aged 18-30 years with alopecia areata. Some clones in this sample may be carry-over from other donors' samples. Both conserved end residues are part of each CDR3. A D gene is named only where the DNA matches it firmly. Clone size is shown for a subset of rows, as once, few, many or a class of expanded clone.

TRBJ1-3 | . | . | TRBV29-1 | CSVGKDRNTIYF | TGCAGCGTTGGAAAGGACCGAAACACCATATATTTT
TRBJ1-2 | many | . | TRBV12-3/TRBV12-4 | CASSFWGPEPGIWGYGYTF | TGTGCCAGCAGTTTTTGGGGCCCGGAGCCGGGGATCTGGGGCTATGGCTACACCTTC
TRBJ2-4 | many | . | TRBV19 | CASSSLAKNIQYF | TGTGCCAGTAGTTCCCTAGCCAAAAACATTCAGTACTTC
TRBJ1-5 | many | . | TRBV10-3 | CAISEISTAGQPQHF | TGTGCCATCAGTGAAATCTCCACGGCAGGTCAGCCCCAGCATTTT
TRBJ2-1 | . | TRBD1 | TRBV20-1 | CSAAGTGEIDEQFF | TGCAGTGCTGCCGGGACAGGGGAAATCGATGAGCAGTTCTTC
TRBJ1-2 | many | . | TRBV4-1 | CASSQVVVGPGEGYTF | TGCGCCAGCAGCCAAGTAGTGGTTGGACCCGGCGAGGGCTACACCTTC
TRBJ1-1 | . | . | TRBV11-2 | CASSPREVAFF | TGTGCCAGCAGCCCGAGGGAGGTAGCTTTCTTT
TRBJ2-1 | few | TRBD1 | TRBV7-9 | CASSPDRVRDEQFF | TGTGCCAGCAGCCCGGACAGGGTTCGGGATGAGCAGTTCTTC
TRBJ2-1 | . | TRBD1 | TRBV29-1 | CSVDRTGTGQQQFF | TGCAGCGTCGATCGTACCGGAACGGGACAGCAGCAGTTCTTC
TRBJ2-1 | many | TRBD2 | TRBV4-3 | CASSQDLAGGGNEQFF | TGCGCCAGCAGCCAAGATTTAGCGGGGGGCGGAAATGAGCAGTTCTTC
TRBJ2-1 | few | TRBD1 | TRBV6-4 | CASSAMTGSNEQFF | TGTGCCAGCAGTGCAATGACAGGGAGCAATGAGCAGTTCTTC
TRBJ1-1 | many | . | TRBV29-1 | CSVVDTEAFF | TGCAGCGTTGTGGACACTGAAGCTTTCTTT
TRBJ1-4 | . | . | TRBV12-5 | CASGFNSGVGEKLFF | TGTGCTAGTGGTTTCAACTCAGGGGTTGGGGAAAAACTGTTTTTT
TRBJ2-7 | . | TRBD1 | TRBV6-2/TRBV6-3 | CASSYSLFGQGNPYEQYF | TGTGCCAGCAGTTACTCTCTTTTCGGACAGGGAAATCCCTACGAGCAGTACTTC
TRBJ2-7 | . | TRBD1 | TRBV27 | CASRYIYRGQGGYEQYF | TGTGCCAGCAGGTATATATACCGTGGACAGGGAGGCTACGAGCAGTACTTC
TRBJ2-5 | . | . | TRBV6-5 | CASSPTFGETQYF | TGTGCCAGCAGTCCGACATTTGGAGAGACCCAGTACTTC
TRBJ2-5 | many | . | TRBV28 | CASSFSGEETQYF | TGTGCCAGCAGTTTCTCAGGTGAAGAGACCCAGTACTTC
TRBJ2-3 | few | TRBD1 | TRBV7-2 | CASSRTGARQDTQYF | TGTGCCAGCAGCCGGACAGGCGCCCGGCAAGATACGCAGTATTTT
TRBJ1-2 | few | . | TRBV7-9 | CASSLVLGDSTF | TGTGCCAGCAGCTTAGTGTTGGGAGATTCCACCTTC
TRBJ2-3 | . | . | TRBV5-1 | CASSLFAGANTDTQYF | TGCGCCAGCAGCCTGTTTGCGGGGGCGAACACAGATACGCAGTATTTT
TRBJ2-5 | few | TRBD2 | TRBV5-5 | CASSRTHSGDRQETQYF | TGTGCCAGCAGCCGTACTCATAGCGGGGACCGCCAAGAGACCCAGTACTTC
TRBJ1-6 | . | TRBD1 | TRBV4-1 | CASSPRTGQGSPLHF | TGCGCCAGCAGCCCCCGGACAGGGCAGGGTTCACCCCTCCACTTT
TRBJ2-3 | many | . | TRBV10-3 | CAITFDKTTDTQYF | TGTGCCATCACCTTTGACAAGACCACAGATACGCAGTATTTT
TRBJ2-1 | . | . | TRBV27 | CASSLSEIPYNEQFF | TGTGCCAGCAGTTTAAGTGAGATTCCCTACAATGAGCAGTTCTTC
TRBJ1-1 | . | TRBD1 | TRBV7-3 | CASRDALGTVFF | TGTGCCAGCAGGGACGCCCTAGGGACAGTTTTCTTT
TRBJ2-1 | many | . | TRBV24-1 | CATSLGDNEQFF | TGTGCCACCAGTTTAGGTGACAATGAGCAGTTCTTC
TRBJ2-4 | . | TRBD1 | TRBV28 | CASRTGSSKNIQYF | TGTGCCAGCAGGACAGGGTCCTCCAAAAACATTCAGTACTTC
TRBJ1-6 | many | . | TRBV7-9 | CASSLDGGSPLHF | TGTGCCAGCAGCTTAGACGGCGGTTCACCCCTCCACTTT
TRBJ2-6 | . | . | TRBV28 | CASSRQPSGANVLTF | TGTGCCAGCAGTAGGCAGCCCTCTGGGGCCAACGTCCTGACTTTC
TRBJ2-7 | few | TRBD2 | TRBV6-5 | CASRPAGVLYEQYF | TGTGCCAGCAGGCCCGCGGGGGTGCTTTACGAGCAGTACTTC
TRBJ2-1 | . | TRBD1 | TRBV7-3 | CASGFRPGTANEQFF | TGTGCCAGCGGCTTTCGCCCCGGGACAGCCAATGAGCAGTTCTTC
TRBJ2-7 | few | . | TRBV20-1 | CSARPSGSTYEQYF | TGCAGTGCTAGACCCAGCGGGTCTACCTACGAGCAGTACTTC
TRBJ2-4 | . | . | TRBV4-1 | CASSQGGVGKLAKNIQYF | TGCGCCAGCAGCCAAGGTGGGGTGGGCAAACTAGCCAAAAACATTCAGTACTTC
TRBJ1-4 | . | . | TRBV9 | CASSVSPARDGSYEKLFF | TGTGCCAGCAGCGTCTCCCCCGCCAGGGACGGTAGTTATGAAAAACTGTTTTTT
TRBJ2-2 | . | TRBD1 | TRBV10-3 | CAISGDRVQDTGELFF | TGTGCCATCAGCGGGGACAGGGTTCAGGACACCGGGGAGCTGTTTTTT
TRBJ2-3 | . | . | TRBV20-1 | CSARGVAPTDTQYF | TGCAGTGCTAGGGGGGTGGCCCCCACAGATACGCAGTATTTT
TRBJ2-1 | few | TRBD2 | TRBV19 | CASSQGLAGIYNEQFF | TGTGCCAGTAGCCAGGGACTAGCGGGGATCTACAATGAGCAGTTCTTC
TRBJ2-3 | few | TRBD2 | TRBV5-6 | CASSFPGLAGEDTQYF | TGTGCCAGCAGCTTCCCGGGACTAGCGGGGGAAGATACGCAGTATTTT
TRBJ1-6 | many | TRBD1 | TRBV6-1 | CASSGWDRSLLYSPLHF | TGTGCCAGCAGTGGATGGGACAGGTCCCTATTGTATTCACCCCTCCACTTT
TRBJ2-3 | . | TRBD2 | TRBV10-3 | CAISGTSGGTTDTQYF | TGTGCCATCAGTGGGACTAGCGGGGGTACCACAGATACGCAGTATTTT
TRBJ1-5 | few | . | TRBV6-2/TRBV6-3 | CASSLNRSNQPQHF | TGTGCCAGCAGCTTGAACAGGAGCAATCAGCCCCAGCATTTT
TRBJ1-5 | . | . | TRBV28 | CAIHSNSNQPQHF | TGTGCCATCCACAGTAATAGCAATCAGCCCCAGCATTTT
TRBJ1-2 | many | . | TRBV20-1 | CSASVGRVHGYTF | TGCAGTGCTAGCGTCGGCAGGGTTCATGGCTACACCTTC
TRBJ2-1 | . | TRBD1 | TRBV5-5 | CVSTDRGLSDEQFF | TGTGTCAGCACCGACAGGGGCTTATCAGATGAGCAGTTCTTC
TRBJ2-2 | few | . | TRBV4-1 | CASSQVIGSPNTGELFF | TGCGCCAGCAGCCAAGTTATTGGTAGCCCGAACACCGGGGAGCTGTTTTTT
TRBJ2-3 | many | . | TRBV7-9 | CASSFPGATDTQYF | TGTGCCAGCAGCTTCCCCGGGGCCACTGATACGCAGTATTTT
TRBJ2-2 | . | . | TRBV19 | CASGKPNTGELFF | TGTGCCAGTGGTAAACCTAACACCGGGGAGCTGTTTTTT
TRBJ1-2 | many | . | TRBV20-1 | CSAMTGVRYGYTF | TGCAGTGCTATGACCGGGGTCCGCTATGGCTACACCTTC
TRBJ1-2 | few | . | TRBV20-1 | CSAIFRKNNYGYTF | TGCAGTGCTATTTTCAGGAAAAATAACTATGGCTACACCTTC